The source of this T cell receptor beta chain is a study of T cells in localized non-small cell lung cancer. Study-level findings and limits: Longer survival (overall) was linked to higher T cell density in blood. Only one tumor region went through sequencing, so heterogeneity may still be there.

A word on this clone: The antigen is not known.

V lost 10 bases and J 2 bases, leaving 8 bases between the germline ends. Germline V gene lookup returns CDR1 MNHGY and CDR2 SAAAGT. The CDR3 extends over 12 amino acids. Using immunoSEQ multiplex PCR, the repertoire was profiled, and TCRdb retains in-frame clones only, with some absent. The data show thousands of clones, approximately 30% seen once. The sequencing used lung tumor tissue, collected before any cancer treatment. The chain links TRBV6-8 to TRBJ1-4; D remains ambiguous. This receptor was taken from a male donor at least 60 years old with stage I lung adenocarcinoma. Here the CDR3 reads CAISQTNEKLFF. The CDR3 coding sequence is TGTGCCATCTCGCAGACTAATGAAAAACTGTTTTTT.